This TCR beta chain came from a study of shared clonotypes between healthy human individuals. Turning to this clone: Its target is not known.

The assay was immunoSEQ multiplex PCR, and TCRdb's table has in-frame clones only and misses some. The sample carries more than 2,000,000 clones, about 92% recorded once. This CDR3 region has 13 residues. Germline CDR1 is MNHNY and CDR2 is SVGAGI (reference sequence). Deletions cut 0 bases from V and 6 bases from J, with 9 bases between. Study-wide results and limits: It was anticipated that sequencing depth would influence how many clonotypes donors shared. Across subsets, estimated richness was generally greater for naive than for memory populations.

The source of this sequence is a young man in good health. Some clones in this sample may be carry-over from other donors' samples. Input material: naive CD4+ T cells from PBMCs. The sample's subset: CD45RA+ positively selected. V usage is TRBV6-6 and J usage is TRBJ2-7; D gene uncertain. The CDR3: CASSYSQRAEQYF. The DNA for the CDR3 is TGTGCCAGCAGTTACTCGCAACGCGCCGAGCAGTACTTC.